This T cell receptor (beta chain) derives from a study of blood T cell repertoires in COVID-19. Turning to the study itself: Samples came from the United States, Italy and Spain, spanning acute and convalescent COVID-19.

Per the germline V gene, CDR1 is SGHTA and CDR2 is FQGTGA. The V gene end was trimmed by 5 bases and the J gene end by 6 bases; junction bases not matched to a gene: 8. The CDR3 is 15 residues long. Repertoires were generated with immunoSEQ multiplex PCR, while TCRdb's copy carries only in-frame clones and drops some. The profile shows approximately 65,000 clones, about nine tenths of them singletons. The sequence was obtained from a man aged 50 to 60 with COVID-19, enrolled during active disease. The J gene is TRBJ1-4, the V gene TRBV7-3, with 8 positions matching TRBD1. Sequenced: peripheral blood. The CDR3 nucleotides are TGTGCCAGCAGCCTCCGGACAGGGAACGATGAAAAACTGTTTTTT. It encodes CASSLRTGNDEKLFF.